These 23 T cell receptor beta chains share one sample of origin, sequenced in a study of HIV-infected patients and healthy controls. The repertoire came from unfractionated whole blood and reflected all unsorted peripheral T cells. Around 500 ng RNA was reverse transcribed with alpha and beta constant-region primers. Using multiplexing indices, alpha and beta chain libraries were generated apart by chain-specific third strand synthesis. TCRdb passed the 5' RACE reads through MiXCR, listing each CDR3 protein once. The table includes 13,000 or so distinct CDR3 sequences, about 9.8% detected once. The sample taken for sequencing was blood. Source of these receptors: an adult in good health.

This clonotype came up a few times. This chain links TRBV19 with TRBJ2-7, with D possibly being TRBD1 (6 bases). This CDR3 is built from 13 residues. CDR1 and CDR2 (germline): LNHDA, SQIVND (reference sequence). V was trimmed by 4 bases and J by 1 base, leaving 8 bases between them. CDR3 in amino acids: CASSKTGSYEQYF. The CDR3 nucleotides are TGTGCCAGTAGTAAGACAGGATCCTACGAGCAGTACTTC.

V gene TRBV30 combines with J gene TRBJ2-1; possibly TRBD2 for D (5 bases). CDR3 size: 11 residues. Trimming shortened V by 2 bases and J by 7 bases, and 6 bases separated the two germline ends. CDR1 and CDR2 (germline): GTSNPN, SVGIG (reference sequence). The CDR3 is CAWSWENEQFF. The DNA for the CDR3 is TGTGCCTGGAGTTGGGAGAATGAGCAGTTCTTC.

The J gene is TRBJ1-5, the V gene TRBV6-2 or TRBV6-3; 7 bases match TRBD1. Looked up from germline, CDR1 is MNHEY and CDR2 is SVGEGT. The CDR3 is 15 amino acids. V shed 6 bases, J shed 2 bases, and the junction held 7 bases outside the gene matches. As DNA, the CDR3 is TGTGCCAGCAGACAAACAGGGGTAGGCAATCAGCCCCAGCATTTT. Protein product: CASRQTGVGNQPQHF.

This clonotype was detected many times. The chain employs TRBV29-1 and TRBJ2-5; 8 positions match TRBD2. CDR3 size: 15 residues. Germline values: CDR1 SQVTM, CDR2 ANQGSEA. The ends lost 2 bases at V and 4 bases at J; junction bases unmatched: 9. Written as DNA, the CDR3 is TGCAGCGTTGAAAACCCCGGGACTAGAATAGAGACCCAGTACTTC. It codes for CSVENPGTRIETQYF.

This clonotype was seen many times. The chain employs TRBV19 and TRBJ2-1; 11 nucleotides agree with TRBD2. Germline values: CDR1 LNHDA, CDR2 SQIVND (reference sequence). Losses at the gene ends were 3 bases for V and 7 bases for J; bases not matched to a gene: 8. This CDR3 spans 16 amino acids. The CDR3, as DNA: TGTGCCAGTAGTATCCTTAGCGGGAGGGCCTCTAATGAGCAGTTCTTC. It encodes CASSILSGRASNEQFF.

The chain has TRBV4-3 and TRBJ2-7; no definite D call. Germline V lookup: CDR1 LGHNA, CDR2 YSLEER. CDR3 length equals 15 residues. V was trimmed by 0 bases and J by 2 bases, leaving 11 bases between them. The CDR3 here is CASSQELLPAYEQYF. DNA of the CDR3: TGCGCCAGCAGCCAAGAATTACTCCCGGCCTACGAGCAGTACTTC.

This clonotype was detected ten times or more. J is TRBJ2-1 and V is TRBV18; a weak D match, TRBD1 (5 bases). V lost 4 bases and J lost 10, with 14 bases in between. Germline V lookup: CDR1 KGHSH, CDR2 LQKENI. The CDR3 sequence is 13 residues long. CDR3 protein: CASSQSSGNEQFF. The CDR3 DNA reads as TGTGCCAGCTCACAATCTTCAGGGAACGAGCAGTTCTTC.

This clonotype was found many times. This chain links TRBV7-2 with TRBJ2-1, with TRBD2 identical over 10 bases. Trimming cost V 5 bases and J 2 bases; bases outside gene matches: 3. The germline gives CDR1 SGHTA, CDR2 FQGNSA. The CDR3 runs to 15 residues. CDR3 amino acids: CASSQGTSAYNEQFF. The CDR3 nucleotides read TGTGCCAGCAGCCAAGGGACTAGCGCCTACAATGAGCAGTTCTTC.

The rearrangement uses TRBV9 and TRBJ2-6, with D perhaps matching TRBD1 (6 bases). The germline V gene has CDR1 SGDLS and CDR2 YYNGEE. This CDR3 is 18 amino acids long. V was trimmed by 4 bases and J by 0 bases, leaving 17 bases between them. Written as DNA, the CDR3 is TGTGCCAGCAGCTCTTCCGTTGGACAGACCTCTGGGGCCAACGTCCTGACTTTC. Protein product: CASSSSVGQTSGANVLTF. The full variable domain, its missing parts supplied by reference TRBV9 and TRBJ2-6, is DSGVTQTPKHLITATGQRVTLRCSPRSGDLSVYWYQQSLDQGLQFLIQYYNGEERAKGNILERFSAQQFPDLHSELNLSSLELGDSALYFCASSSSVGQTSGANVLTFGAGSRLTVL.

The rearrangement uses TRBV9 and TRBJ2-7, with a possible D match to TRBD1 (6 bases). Germline values: CDR1 SGDLS, CDR2 YYNGEE. V lost 0 bases to trimming and J lost 2 bases, with 12 bases between them. The CDR3 length is 15 residues. CDR3 residues: CASSVGTAITYEQYF. The CDR3 DNA reads TGTGCCAGCAGCGTAGGGACAGCTATCACCTACGAGCAGTACTTC.

This clonotype showed up many times. Written as DNA, the CDR3 is TGTGCCAGCAGCTTTGACAGGGGGGCCGAAAAACTGTTTTTT. The encoded protein is CASSFDRGAEKLFF. V usage is TRBV5-4 and J usage is TRBJ1-4, with 9 positions matching TRBD1. The germline V gene encodes CDR1 SGHNT and CDR2 YYREEE (reference sequence). The CDR3 has 14 amino acids. V trimming: 2 bases; J trimming: 8 bases; junction bases outside the gene matches: 4.

This clonotype was recorded at least ten times. The V gene is TRBV20-1, the J gene TRBJ2-1, with TRBD2 matching over 8 bases. Unmatched junction bases numbered 5, after V lost 3 bases and J lost 1 base. Germline V gives CDR1 DFQATT, CDR2 SNEGSKA (reference sequence). The CDR3 is made up of 15 amino acids. CDR3 in DNA: TGCAGTGCTAGGGGAGCGGGAGCATCCTACAATGAGCAGTTCTTC. This gives the protein CSARGAGASYNEQFF.

The table lists this clonotype with many counts. V usage is TRBV2 and J usage is TRBJ1-1; D is perhaps TRBD1 (6 bases). V dropped 6 bases and J dropped 6 bases, with 17 bases sitting between them. Germline V gene data show CDR1 as SNHLY and CDR2 as FYNNEI. The CDR3 is 14 amino acids. This chain's CDR3 is CASRAEGGIAEAFF. Written as DNA, the CDR3 is TGTGCCAGCAGGGCGGAGGGGGGAATAGCTGAAGCTTTCTTT.

The chain carries TRBV2 and TRBJ2-7, with D uncertain. With 3 bases removed from V and 2 bases from J, the gap between germline ends came to 8 bases. The length of the CDR3 is 13 residues. CDR1 is SNHLY, CDR2 FYNNEI, per germline. The CDR3 is CASSEIVTYEQYF. CDR3 nucleotide sequence: TGTGCCAGCAGTGAGATCGTTACCTACGAGCAGTACTTC.

By frequency in the sample, this clonotype is medium-sized. The gene calls are TRBV5-1 and TRBJ2-5; the match to TRBD2 covers 9 bases. Germline CDR1 is SGHRS and CDR2 is YFSETQ. The CDR3 sequence is 15 residues long. The ends lost 0 bases at V and 2 bases at J; junction bases unmatched: 2. This CDR3 is CASSLGLAVQETQYF. CDR3 DNA sequence: TGCGCCAGCAGCTTGGGACTAGCGGTTCAAGAGACCCAGTACTTC.

The table lists this clonotype with many counts. This sequence joins TRBV19 and TRBJ2-1, with TRBD2 matching 12 bases. The J segment lost 5 bases and the V segment lost 10 bases, leaving 6 bases of the junction unmatched. The CDR3 length is 14 residues. Germline loops: CDR1 LNHDA, CDR2 SQIVND (reference sequence). For the CDR3, the DNA is TGTGCCATCTCGACTAGCGGGAGCCACAATGAGCAGTTCTTC. Its translation is CAISTSGSHNEQFF.

This clonotype is termed medium-sized. The chain recombines TRBV7-8 with TRBJ2-3, with 10 bases aligning to TRBD1. V lost 1 base, J lost 7 bases, and 23 bases stayed unmatched. CDR1 and CDR2 (germline): SGHVS, FQNEAQ. CDR3 length: 21 amino acids. DNA of the CDR3: TGTGCCAGCAGCTTAGTGGCCGGGACAGGGGAGGGAATCTTCCTTAGGAATACGCAGTATTTT. Its translation: CASSLVAGTGEGIFLRNTQYF.

This clonotype showed up many times. This chain connects TRBV19 to TRBJ2-3, with unresolved D. Germline V lookup: CDR1 LNHDA, CDR2 SQIVND (reference sequence). Trimming removed 7 bases from V and 2 bases from J, with 10 bases in between. The CDR3 has 13 residues. As DNA, the CDR3 is TGTGCCAGTACGAAGGACCCCACAGATACGCAGTATTTT. Protein: CASTKDPTDTQYF.

This clonotype was found many times. The CDR3 sequence: CASSLGGFTEAFF. CDR3 in DNA: TGTGCCAGCAGCTTAGGAGGCTTCACTGAAGCTTTCTTT. The chain has TRBV7-8 and TRBJ1-1; D is unclear. The V end lost 1 base, the J end lost 4 bases, and 7 bases lay between the germline ends. The CDR3 contains 13 residues. The germline V gene has CDR1 SGHVS and CDR2 FQNEAQ.

This clonotype is judged medium-sized (0.01 to 0.1%). This rearrangement joins TRBV14 to TRBJ2-7; D unclear. The CDR3 loop spans 12 amino acids. CDR1 is SGHDN and CDR2 is FVKESK in the germline V gene. Deletions cut 4 bases from V and 3 bases from J, with 7 bases between. DNA of the CDR3: TGTGCCAGCAGCCCCGCCAACTACGAGCAGTACTTC. Its translation: CASSPANYEQYF.

This clonotype appeared many times. The chain has TRBV7-2 and TRBJ2-1; D might be TRBD2 (5 bases). The CDR3 length is 15 residues. Germline V CDR1 and CDR2: SGHTA, FQGNSA. V was clipped by 5 bases and J by 7 bases, with 18 bases between them. The CDR3 region is CASSQRGLAQNEQFF. CDR3 DNA sequence: TGTGCCAGCAGCCAGAGAGGACTCGCACAAAATGAGCAGTTCTTC.

This clonotype was counted ten times or more. The chain uses TRBV4-2 and TRBJ1-3, with D possibly being TRBD1 (6 bases). CDR3 length equals 19 residues. V gave up 1 base and J gave up 4 bases, with 23 bases separating them. Germline CDR1 LGHNA, CDR2 YNFKEQ. CDR3 DNA sequence: TGTGCCAGCAGCCAAGCCCCATCATCCCTCTCAGGGGCCGGAAACACCATATATTTT. The encoded protein is CASSQAPSSLSGAGNTIYF.

This clonotype has ten or more counts. The genes are TRBV20-1 and TRBJ2-7; D gene uncertain. This CDR3 has 11 amino acids. The V end was cut by 1 base, the J end by 6 bases, with 7 bases between. Germline V gene sequence: CDR1 DFQATT, CDR2 SNEGSKA (reference sequence). CDR3 residues: CSARGTAEQYF. The CDR3 DNA reads TGCAGTGCTAGAGGAACGGCCGAGCAGTACTTC.